The TCR beta chain under discussion was sequenced for a study of blood T cell repertoires in COVID-19. Study background: The cDNA or gDNA used as material had been derived from T cells, B-cell-depleted T cells, or PBMCs.

This clone was seen a single time. Only in-frame clones appear in the TCRdb table, and some are missing; sequencing was by immunoSEQ multiplex PCR. The repertoire holds 300,000 to 450,000 clones, with around nine tenths as singletons. The clonotype originates from a woman under 30 who had recovered from COVID-19. Sample: PBMCs or T cells enriched from blood (not recorded which).

In nucleotides, the CDR3 is TGTGCCATCAGTGACACAACTAGCGGGGGGGCCGACGAGCAGTACTTC. This gives the protein CAISDTTSGGADEQYF. The chain uses TRBV10-3 and TRBJ2-7; 13 positions agree with TRBD2. The V gene end was trimmed by 3 bases and the J gene end by 5 bases; junction bases not matched to a gene: 7. The germline V gene encodes CDR1 ENHRY and CDR2 SYGVKD. CDR3 size: 16 residues.